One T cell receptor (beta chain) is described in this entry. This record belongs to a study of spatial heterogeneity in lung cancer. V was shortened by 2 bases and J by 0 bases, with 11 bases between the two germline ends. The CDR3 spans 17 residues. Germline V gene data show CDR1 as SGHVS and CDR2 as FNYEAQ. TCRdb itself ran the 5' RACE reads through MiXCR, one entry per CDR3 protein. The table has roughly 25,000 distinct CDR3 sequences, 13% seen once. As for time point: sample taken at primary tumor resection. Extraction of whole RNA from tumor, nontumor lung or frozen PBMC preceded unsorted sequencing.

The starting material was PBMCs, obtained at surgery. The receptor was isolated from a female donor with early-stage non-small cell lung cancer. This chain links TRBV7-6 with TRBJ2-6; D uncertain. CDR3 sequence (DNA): TGTGCCAGCAGCTTATTAGACCTAAGCTCTGGGGCCAACGTCCTGACTTTC. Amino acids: CASSLLDLSSGANVLTF.